The present T cell receptor beta chain was sequenced within a study of cytomegalovirus exposure and HLA in healthy donors. As for the study in general: Out of 150 million to 200 million T cells, an earlier analysis found 117 million unique TCR beta sequences in total.

The length of the CDR3 is 18 residues. Per the germline V gene, CDR1 is LNHDA and CDR2 is SQIVND (reference sequence). Trimming removed 3 bases from V and 3 bases from J, with 24 bases in between. Researchers ran the PCR with 60 Vbeta and 13 Jbeta primers. Assay: immunoSEQ multiplex PCR; the TCRdb copy retains only in-frame clones and omits some. Here the sample spans over 200,000 clones, about 84% being singletons. This chain connects TRBV19 to TRBJ2-7; TRBD2 is a possible D gene (5 bases). The clonotype was recovered from a human donor in good health. The specimen was PBMCs. The CDR3 reads CASSIRLPSGLRDYEQYF. CDR3 coding DNA: TGTGCCAGTAGTATCCGTCTCCCGTCGGGCCTGAGGGACTACGAGCAGTACTTC.